A selection of T cell receptor beta chains follows, all from one sample in a study of cytomegalovirus exposure and HLA in healthy donors. Assay used: immunoSEQ multiplex PCR; TCRdb lists only in-frame clones, some missing. The data show approximately 160,000 clones, less than 95% seen once. Input material: PBMCs. The receptors stem from a woman between 18 and 30 years old in good health and CMV-seropositive. Both conserved end residues are part of each CDR3. A D gene is named only where the DNA matches it firmly. Clone size, where shown, is once, few, many, or a class for clones that have expanded.

len: 15
d_gene: TRBD1
abundance: NA
j_gene: TRBJ2-7
v_gene: TRBV7-6
CDR3nt: TGTGCCAGCAGCCCCCAACCTACAGGGGTCAACGAGCAGTACTTC
CDR3aa: CASSPQPTGVNEQYF

len: 15
d_gene: NA
abundance: NA
j_gene: TRBJ1-2
v_gene: TRBV27
CDR3nt: TGTGCCAGCAGTTTAGGGGCAGGGCCTAACTATGGCTACACCTTC
CDR3aa: CASSLGAGPNYGYTF

len: 17
d_gene: TRBD1
abundance: NA
j_gene: TRBJ2-2
v_gene: TRBV5-1
CDR3nt: TGCGCCAGCAGACAGGACAGGGATAATGTTAACACCGGGGAGCTGTTTTTT
CDR3aa: CASRQDRDNVNTGELFF

len: 14
d_gene: NA
abundance: NA
j_gene: TRBJ1-2
v_gene: TRBV30
CDR3nt: TGTGCCTGGAGTGTACCAGGGCGGGGATATGGCTACACCTTC
CDR3aa: CAWSVPGRGYGYTF

len: 12
d_gene: NA
abundance: NA
j_gene: TRBJ2-3
v_gene: TRBV5-1
CDR3nt: TGCGCCAGCAGCCGTTCACAAGATACGCAGTATTTT
CDR3aa: CASSRSQDTQYF

len: 17
d_gene: TRBD1
abundance: NA
j_gene: TRBJ2-7
v_gene: TRBV5-1
CDR3nt: TGCGCCAGCAGCACGCCTTGGGACAGGGGGCATGAGGACGAGCAGTACTTC
CDR3aa: CASSTPWDRGHEDEQYF

len: 14
d_gene: TRBD1
abundance: NA
j_gene: TRBJ2-3
v_gene: TRBV19
CDR3nt: TGTGCCAGTAGTTTAGGGGGCCCCGGGGATACGCAGTATTTT
CDR3aa: CASSLGGPGDTQYF

len: 16
d_gene: NA
abundance: few
j_gene: TRBJ2-1
v_gene: TRBV5-6
CDR3nt: TGTGCCAGCGGCCCGCGGGGGCCGAGCTCCTACAATGAGCAGTTCTTC
CDR3aa: CASGPRGPSSYNEQFF

len: 17
d_gene: TRBD2
abundance: NA
j_gene: TRBJ2-2
v_gene: TRBV5-1
CDR3nt: TGCGCCAGCAGCTTGGTTTTTGGACTAGGGAACACCGGGGAGCTGTTTTTT
CDR3aa: CASSLVFGLGNTGELFF

len: 14
d_gene: NA
abundance: NA
j_gene: TRBJ1-3
v_gene: TRBV7-6
CDR3nt: TGTGCCAGCAGCTTAGACGGGGTCGGAAACACCATATATTTT
CDR3aa: CASSLDGVGNTIYF

len: 15
d_gene: TRBD1
abundance: NA
j_gene: TRBJ2-2
v_gene: TRBV5-1
CDR3nt: TGCGCCAGCAGGACCGGGACAGGGGAGGCCGGGGAGCTGTTTTTT
CDR3aa: CASRTGTGEAGELFF

len: 14
d_gene: NA
abundance: NA
j_gene: TRBJ1-5
v_gene: TRBV28
CDR3nt: TGTGCCAGCAGCCTCGGACAGCCCAATCAGCCCCAGCATTTT
CDR3aa: CASSLGQPNQPQHF

len: 15
d_gene: NA
abundance: NA
j_gene: TRBJ1-1
v_gene: TRBV15
CDR3nt: TGTGCCACCAGCAGAGAAGTGCGGGGAATCACTGAAGCTTTCTTT
CDR3aa: CATSREVRGITEAFF

len: 14
d_gene: TRBD2
abundance: once
j_gene: TRBJ2-3
v_gene: TRBV11-2
CDR3nt: TGTGCCAGCAGCCCTTGGGGGGGAACAGATACGCAGTATTTT
CDR3aa: CASSPWGGTDTQYF

len: 11
d_gene: NA
abundance: NA
j_gene: TRBJ2-5
v_gene: TRBV7-9
CDR3nt: TGTGCCAGCAGCCCCTCGTGGACCCAGTACTTC
CDR3aa: CASSPSWTQYF

len: 13
d_gene: NA
abundance: few
j_gene: TRBJ2-3
v_gene: TRBV7-3
CDR3nt: TGTGCCAGCAGCTTACGAGAAGGAGGTACGCAGTATTTT
CDR3aa: CASSLREGGTQYF

len: 14
d_gene: NA
abundance: NA
j_gene: TRBJ2-4
v_gene: TRBV7-3
CDR3nt: TGTGCCAGCAGCTTATCAGGGGACAAAAACATTCAGTACTTC
CDR3aa: CASSLSGDKNIQYF

len: 16
d_gene: NA
abundance: NA
j_gene: TRBJ1-5
v_gene: TRBV6-1
CDR3nt: TGTGCCAGCAGTGACCCCGGGAGACCCAAGGGCCAGCCCCAGCATTTT
CDR3aa: CASSDPGRPKGQPQHF

len: 16
d_gene: NA
abundance: NA
j_gene: TRBJ2-4
v_gene: TRBV18
CDR3nt: TGTGCCAGCTCACCCCCAGTCAGGGGAGCCAAAAACATTCAGTACTTC
CDR3aa: CASSPPVRGAKNIQYF

len: 14
d_gene: NA
abundance: NA
j_gene: TRBJ1-3
v_gene: TRBV15
CDR3nt: TGTGCCACCAGCCGGTTCCGTCAGGGAGGCACCATATATTTT
CDR3aa: CATSRFRQGGTIYF

len: 14
d_gene: NA
abundance: NA
j_gene: TRBJ1-1
v_gene: TRBV6-5
CDR3nt: TGTGCCAGCATAGCGTTTCGAGGGAGCACTGAAGCTTTCTTT
CDR3aa: CASIAFRGSTEAFF

len: 15
d_gene: NA
abundance: NA
j_gene: TRBJ1-1
v_gene: TRBV5-1
CDR3nt: TGCGCCAGCAGCGAATACCCTAGGTCAGCCACTGAAGCTTTCTTT
CDR3aa: CASSEYPRSATEAFF

len: 16
d_gene: TRBD2
abundance: NA
j_gene: TRBJ2-7
v_gene: TRBV5-4
CDR3nt: TGTGCCAGCAGCTTGGCTGGGACTAGCGGGCCCGACGAGCAGTACTTC
CDR3aa: CASSLAGTSGPDEQYF

len: 18
d_gene: TRBD1
abundance: NA
j_gene: TRBJ1-5
v_gene: TRBV28
CDR3nt: TGTGCCAGCAGTTTATATCATGGTCGGACAGGGGGGAATCAGCCCCAGCATTTT
CDR3aa: CASSLYHGRTGGNQPQHF

len: 15
d_gene: NA
abundance: once
j_gene: TRBJ1-2
v_gene: TRBV7-9
CDR3nt: TGTGCCAGCAGCTTATCAGGGAAGGATAACTATGGCTACACCTTC
CDR3aa: CASSLSGKDNYGYTF

len: 12
d_gene: NA
abundance: NA
j_gene: TRBJ2-3
v_gene: TRBV15
CDR3nt: TGTGCCACCAGCTTCCGACTAGATACGCAGTATTTT
CDR3aa: CATSFRLDTQYF

len: 15
d_gene: TRBD1
abundance: once
j_gene: TRBJ2-7
v_gene: TRBV25-1
CDR3nt: TGTGCCAGCAGTGCGGACCCACAGGGGACCTACGAGCAGTACTTC
CDR3aa: CASSADPQGTYEQYF

len: 17
d_gene: NA
abundance: NA
j_gene: TRBJ2-7
v_gene: TRBV5-5
CDR3nt: TGTGCCAGCAGCTCGGGGTGGAGGGTAGCGGACTCCTACGAGCAGTACTTC
CDR3aa: CASSSGWRVADSYEQYF

len: 12
d_gene: NA
abundance: NA
j_gene: TRBJ2-5
v_gene: TRBV5-6
CDR3nt: TGTGCCAGCAGCCTGTACCAAGAGACCCAGTACTTC
CDR3aa: CASSLYQETQYF

len: 14
d_gene: TRBD1
abundance: NA
j_gene: TRBJ2-7
v_gene: TRBV18
CDR3nt: TGTGCCAGCTCACCCCTGGACAGGGGGAGCGAGCAGTACTTC
CDR3aa: CASSPLDRGSEQYF

len: 15
d_gene: NA
abundance: NA
j_gene: TRBJ2-7
v_gene: TRBV6-5
CDR3nt: TGTGCCAGCAGTACCGACAGGGACTTCATCTACGAGCAGTACTTC
CDR3aa: CASSTDRDFIYEQYF

len: 13
d_gene: NA
abundance: NA
j_gene: TRBJ1-5
v_gene: TRBV30
CDR3nt: TGTGCCTGGAATCGAGTAGGCAATCAGCCCCAGCATTTT
CDR3aa: CAWNRVGNQPQHF

len: 12
d_gene: TRBD1
abundance: NA
j_gene: TRBJ1-2
v_gene: TRBV19
CDR3nt: TGTGCCAGTAGTACGACAGGGTATGGCTACACCTTC
CDR3aa: CASSTTGYGYTF

len: 15
d_gene: NA
abundance: NA
j_gene: TRBJ2-3
v_gene: TRBV5-4
CDR3nt: TGTGCCAGCAGCTTGTTGGACTCCGGCACAGATACGCAGTATTTT
CDR3aa: CASSLLDSGTDTQYF

len: 17
d_gene: NA
abundance: NA
j_gene: TRBJ2-3
v_gene: TRBV4-2
CDR3nt: TGTGCCAGCAGCCAAGATCTAGGCAGGGCTGTGTCAGATACGCAGTATTTT
CDR3aa: CASSQDLGRAVSDTQYF

len: 14
d_gene: NA
abundance: NA
j_gene: TRBJ1-1
v_gene: TRBV10-3
CDR3nt: TGTGCCATCAGTGATTCGGCAGGGGAAACTGAAGCTTTCTTT
CDR3aa: CAISDSAGETEAFF

len: 14
d_gene: NA
abundance: NA
j_gene: TRBJ1-2
v_gene: TRBV4-2
CDR3nt: TGTGCCAGCAGCGAAGAGGGCAGGGCGTCTGGCTACACCTTC
CDR3aa: CASSEEGRASGYTF

len: 13
d_gene: NA
abundance: NA
j_gene: TRBJ1-2
v_gene: TRBV10-2
CDR3nt: TGCGCCAGCAGTGAGACAGCACCGGGGGGCTACACCTTC
CDR3aa: CASSETAPGGYTF

len: 18
d_gene: TRBD1
abundance: NA
j_gene: TRBJ2-6
v_gene: TRBV10-3
CDR3nt: TGTGCCCCCAGGGGACGGACAGGGCGGTACTCTGGGGCCAACGTCCTGACTTTC
CDR3aa: CAPRGRTGRYSGANVLTF

len: 15
d_gene: TRBD2
abundance: NA
j_gene: TRBJ2-3
v_gene: TRBV7-7
CDR3nt: TGTGCCAGCAGCTTAGAGGCGGGAGGGGCAGATACGCAGTATTTT
CDR3aa: CASSLEAGGADTQYF

len: 15
d_gene: NA
abundance: NA
j_gene: TRBJ2-1
v_gene: TRBV2
CDR3nt: TGTGCCAGCAGGGTACAGGGTCTTACCACAAATGAGCAGTTCTTC
CDR3aa: CASRVQGLTTNEQFF

len: 18
d_gene: TRBD2
abundance: few
j_gene: TRBJ2-1
v_gene: TRBV4-3
CDR3nt: TGCGCCAGCAGCCAAGGACCTAGCGGGTCCGCTATTTACAATGAGCAGTTCTTC
CDR3aa: CASSQGPSGSAIYNEQFF

len: 16
d_gene: TRBD2
abundance: once
j_gene: TRBJ2-1
v_gene: TRBV6-5
CDR3nt: TGTGCCAGCAGTTACTCGACTAGCGGCTCCTACAATGAGCAGTTCTTC
CDR3aa: CASSYSTSGSYNEQFF

len: 13
d_gene: NA
abundance: NA
j_gene: TRBJ2-5
v_gene: TRBV2
CDR3nt: TGTGCCAGCAGGGGGGGAAGAGAAGAGACCCAGTACTTC
CDR3aa: CASRGGREETQYF

len: 17
d_gene: NA
abundance: once
j_gene: TRBJ1-2
v_gene: TRBV19
CDR3nt: TGTGCCAGTAGTCTTACGGACAGCGCCTATCCTAACTATGGCTACACCTTC
CDR3aa: CASSLTDSAYPNYGYTF

len: 12
d_gene: NA
abundance: NA
j_gene: TRBJ2-1
v_gene: TRBV30
CDR3nt: TGTGCCTGGGCAGACGGGGGCAATGAGCAGTTCTTC
CDR3aa: CAWADGGNEQFF